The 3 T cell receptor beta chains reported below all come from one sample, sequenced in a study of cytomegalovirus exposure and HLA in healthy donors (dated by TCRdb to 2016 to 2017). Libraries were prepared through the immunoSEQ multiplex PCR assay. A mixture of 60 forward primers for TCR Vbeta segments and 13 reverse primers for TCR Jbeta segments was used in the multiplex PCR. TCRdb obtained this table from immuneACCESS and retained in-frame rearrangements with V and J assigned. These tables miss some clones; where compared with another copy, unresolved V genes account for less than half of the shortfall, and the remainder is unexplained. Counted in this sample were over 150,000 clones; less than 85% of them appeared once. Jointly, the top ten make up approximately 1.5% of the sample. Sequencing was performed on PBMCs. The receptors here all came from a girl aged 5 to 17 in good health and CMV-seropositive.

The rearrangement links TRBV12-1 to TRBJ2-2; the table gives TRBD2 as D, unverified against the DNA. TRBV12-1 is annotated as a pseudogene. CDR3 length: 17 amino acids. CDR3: CASRFACGGGYTGELFF. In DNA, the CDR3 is TGTGCCAGCAGGTTTGCGTGCGGGGGGGGCTACACCGGGGAGCTGTTTTTT.

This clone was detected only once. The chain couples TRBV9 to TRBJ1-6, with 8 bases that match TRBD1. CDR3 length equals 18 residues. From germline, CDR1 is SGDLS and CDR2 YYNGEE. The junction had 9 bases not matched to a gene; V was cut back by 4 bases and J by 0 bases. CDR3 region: CASSPGTGALSYNSPLHF. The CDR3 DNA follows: TGTGCCAGCAGCCCCGGGACAGGAGCTCTCTCCTATAATTCACCCCTCCACTTT.

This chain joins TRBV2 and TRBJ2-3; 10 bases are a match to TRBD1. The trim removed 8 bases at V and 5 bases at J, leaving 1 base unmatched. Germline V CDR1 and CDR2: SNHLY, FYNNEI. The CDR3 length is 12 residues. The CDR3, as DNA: TGTGCCAGCCGGGACAGGGGAGATACGCAGTATTTT. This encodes CASRDRGDTQYF.